Described below is a single T cell receptor (beta chain) sequence and its context. The source of the sample is a study of shared clonotypes between healthy human individuals. Method: immunoSEQ multiplex PCR; TCRdb's copy keeps in-frame clones and lacks some. The sample consists of some 2,000,000 clones, roughly 95% of them appearing once. The germline V gene encodes CDR1 MGHRA and CDR2 YSYEKL. Deletions cut 0 bases from V and 1 base from J, with 6 bases between. The CDR3 runs 15 residues. The TCR comes from a man younger than 30 in good health. Source material: naive CD4+ T cells sorted from blood. Subset noted: CD45RA+ positively selected. The chain is built from TRBV4-1 and TRBJ2-2; D unresolved. The CDR3 protein is CASSQDQRNTGELFF. The CDR3 DNA is TGCGCCAGCAGCCAAGATCAACGGAACACCGGGGAGCTGTTTTTT.